These 30 T cell receptor beta chains were all obtained from the same sample, sequenced in a study of CD8+ T cells in alopecia areata. Following RNA extraction, reverse transcription yielded cDNA that acted as the sequencing template. The data were produced by immunoSEQ multiplex PCR, yet TCRdb's version contains in-frame clones alone and is incomplete. The sample shows about 200,000 clones, 56% of them seen only once. The specimen sequenced was CD8+ T cells sorted from blood. The origin of the receptors is a human donor in good health.

The genes are TRBV29-1 and TRBJ2-7; TRBD1 aligns across 7 bases. Per the germline V gene, CDR1 is SQVTM and CDR2 is ANQGSEA. Unmatched junction bases numbered 8, after V lost 5 bases and J lost 4 bases. The CDR3 spans 13 residues. The CDR3 loop is CSVSGTAVYEQYF. The CDR3, as DNA: TGCAGCGTTTCCGGGACAGCAGTTTACGAGCAGTACTTC.

This chain uses TRBV29-1 with TRBJ2-7, with D unresolved. Per germline, CDR1 SQVTM and CDR2 ANQGSEA. This CDR3 contains 12 residues. V shed 7 bases and J shed 1 base, with 11 bases lying between them. CDR3 protein: CSAEGSSYEQYF. The CDR3 region has the DNA TGCAGCGCCGAAGGCAGTTCCTACGAGCAGTACTTC.

The chain has TRBV5-4 and TRBJ2-7; 11 bases fit TRBD1. The germline CDR1 and CDR2 sequences are SGHNT and YYREEE (reference sequence). V dropped 3 bases and J dropped 4; count of bases not matched to a gene: 9. The CDR3 has 16 residues. DNA for the CDR3: TGTGCCAGCAGCTCGGCGACCGGGACAGGGGGTTACGAGCAGTACTTC. This translates into CASSSATGTGGYEQYF.

The chain couples TRBV2 to TRBJ1-5; D gene uncertain. Between the trimmed V and J ends, which lost 1 base and 7 bases, there was a span of 11 bases. Germline lookup yields CDR1 SNHLY and CDR2 FYNNEI. There are 14 residues in the CDR3. CDR3 sequence: CASSEVWGGQPQHF. The CDR3 DNA reads TGTGCCAGCAGTGAAGTCTGGGGAGGGCAGCCCCAGCATTTT.

The chain joins TRBV4-2 to TRBJ1-1; D gene ambiguous. The V end was cut by 0 bases, the J end by 2 bases, with 7 bases between. Germline-derived CDR1 and CDR2 are LGHNA and YNFKEQ. The CDR3 totals 14 residues. CDR3 sequence (DNA): TGTGCCAGCAGCCAAGAAACCGACAACACTGAAGCTTTCTTT. It yields the protein CASSQETDNTEAFF.

The V gene is TRBV4-1, the J gene TRBJ2-2; D not certain. Germline lookup yields CDR1 MGHRA and CDR2 YSYEKL. Trimming shortened V by 0 bases and J by 7 bases, and 18 bases separated the two germline ends. The CDR3 is made up of 17 amino acids. Here the CDR3 DNA reads TGCGCCAGCAGCCAAGATCCGGGTACCGCTTTTAGCGGGGAGCTGTTTTTT. Translating gives CASSQDPGTAFSGELFF.

The CDR3 is CASSLVLGEAFF. In DNA form, the CDR3 reads TGTGCCAGCAGCTTAGTTTTGGGAGAAGCTTTCTTT. V is TRBV11-1 and J is TRBJ1-1; D unresolved. V was clipped by 1 base and J by 8 bases, with 8 bases between them. This CDR3 is built from 12 residues. CDR1 is SGHAT, CDR2 FQDESV, per germline (reference sequence).

The chain uses TRBV28 and TRBJ1-1; D uncertain. The CDR3 sequence is 13 residues long. Germline V gene lookup returns CDR1 MDHEN and CDR2 SYDVKM. Trimming cost V 3 bases and J 0 bases, with 5 bases left between them. The CDR3: CASSFRMNTEAFF. DNA of the CDR3: TGTGCCAGCAGTTTTAGGATGAACACTGAAGCTTTCTTT.

The chain joins TRBV29-1 to TRBJ1-1; D is undetermined. The CDR3 is 8 amino acids. Trimming pared 6 bases from V and 10 bases from J, leaving 6 bases between. Germline V lookup: CDR1 SQVTM, CDR2 ANQGSEA. CDR3 sequence (DNA): TGCAGCGTCGCTGGAGCTTTCTTT. Encoded protein: CSVAGAFF.

This chain connects TRBV7-9 to TRBJ1-1; D not resolved. The CDR3 covers 12 residues. Trimming cost V 3 bases and J 5 bases, with 7 bases left between them. Looked up from germline, CDR1 is SEHNR and CDR2 is FQNEAQ (reference sequence). For the CDR3, the DNA is TGTGCCAGCAGCTTTACGGGGACTGAAGCTTTCTTT. Residues: CASSFTGTEAFF.

This clone appeared once. This sequence joins TRBV6-5 and TRBJ2-3; no definite D call. Germline-derived CDR1 and CDR2 are MNHEY and SVGAGI. The CDR3 extends over 13 amino acids. V dropped 2 bases and J dropped 2 bases, with 5 bases sitting between them. CDR3 loop: CASSYKATDTQYF. Written as DNA, the CDR3 is TGTGCCAGCAGTTACAAGGCCACAGATACGCAGTATTTT.

CDR3 DNA sequence: TGTGCCAGCAGCCAGACGCCGGGGAAAAACACAGATACGCAGTATTTT. Protein sequence: CASSQTPGKNTDTQYF. This rearrangement joins TRBV4-2 to TRBJ2-3; D is perhaps TRBD2 (5 bases). The CDR3 contains 16 residues. From germline, CDR1 is LGHNA and CDR2 YNFKEQ. V was cut by 3 bases and J by 2 bases, with 15 bases left in between.

This chain links TRBV4-1 with TRBJ2-7; D may match TRBD1 or TRBD2 (6 bases each). The CDR3 runs 14 residues. V was trimmed by 0 bases and J by 6 bases, leaving 12 bases between them. Germline lookup yields CDR1 MGHRA and CDR2 YSYEKL. CDR3 loop: CASSQEPRGGEQYF. The CDR3 region has the DNA TGCGCCAGCAGCCAAGAACCCAGGGGAGGCGAGCAGTACTTC.

V gene TRBV30 combines with J gene TRBJ1-5; D is unresolved. The germline CDR1 and CDR2 sequences are GTSNPN and SVGIG (reference sequence). The CDR3 has 12 amino acids. V shed 0 bases and J shed 7 bases, with 7 bases lying between them. CDR3 DNA sequence: TGTGCCTGGAGTGTGGGTGGGCAGCCCCAGCATTTT. It translates to CAWSVGGQPQHF. Combining the CDR3 with reference TRBV30 and TRBJ1-5 gives the whole variable domain SQTIHQWPATLVQPVGSPLSLECTVEGTSNPNLYWYRQAAGRGLQLLFYSVGIGQISSEVPQNLSASRPQDRQFILSSKKLLLSDSGFYLCAWSVGGQPQHFGDGTRLSIL.

The rearrangement joins TRBV29-1 to TRBJ2-3; 11 nucleotides match TRBD2. CDR1 and CDR2 (germline): SQVTM, ANQGSEA. Losses at the gene ends were 6 bases for V and 2 bases for J; bases not matched to a gene: 10. The CDR3 is 16 residues long. CDR3 residues: CSVEGLAGGLTDTQYF. The CDR3 nucleotides are TGCAGCGTGGAGGGGCTAGCGGGGGGTCTCACAGATACGCAGTATTTT.

The table lists this clone with a few counts. This rearrangement joins TRBV6-1 to TRBJ1-1, with TRBD1 matching 9 bases. Per the germline V gene, CDR1 is MNHNS and CDR2 is SASEGT. The CDR3 runs 14 residues. Trimming cost V 9 bases and J 4 bases; bases outside gene matches: 9. The CDR3: CASRQGGDGTEAFF. The CDR3, as DNA: TGTGCCAGTAGACAGGGGGGGGATGGCACTGAAGCTTTCTTT.

The sample holds one count of this clone. The rearrangement links TRBV15 to TRBJ2-3, with TRBD2 as a possible D gene (5 bases). CDR1 LNHNV and CDR2 YYDKDF come from the germline V gene (reference sequence). The CDR3 runs 14 residues. Trimming shortened V by 3 bases and J by 2 bases, and 9 bases separated the two germline ends. The chain's CDR3 is CATSSVGITDTQYF. The CDR3, as DNA: TGTGCCACCAGCAGTGTCGGGATCACAGATACGCAGTATTTT.

The DNA of the CDR3 is TGTGCCAGCAGCGTAGGAAGTGGAAACACTGAAGCTTTCTTT. It specifies CASSVGSGNTEAFF. The chain carries TRBV9 and TRBJ1-1; D gene ambiguous. The V and J ends lost 0 bases and 2 bases respectively, with 8 bases between them. This CDR3 has 14 residues. Germline CDR1 SGDLS, CDR2 YYNGEE.

This clone has just one count. V gene TRBV5-6 combines with J gene TRBJ1-1, with 8 positions matching TRBD1. The CDR3 has 12 amino acids. The ends lost 7 bases at V and 3 bases at J; junction bases unmatched: 2. Germline V CDR1 and CDR2: SGHDT, YYEEEE. CDR3 residues: CASEGQDTEAFF. CDR3 DNA: TGTGCCAGCGAGGGACAGGACACTGAAGCTTTCTTT.

This chain joins TRBV9 and TRBJ2-3; D gene unclear. CDR1 and CDR2 from the germline V gene are SGDLS and YYNGEE. Between the trimmed V and J ends, which lost 0 bases and 2 bases, there was a span of 13 bases. This CDR3 is 16 amino acids long. Written as DNA, the CDR3 is TGTGCCAGCAGCGTAGGTGGCAGAATCTACACAGATACGCAGTATTTT. Residues: CASSVGGRIYTDTQYF.

V gene TRBV10-3 combines with J gene TRBJ1-1; no clear D. V shed 3 bases and J shed 2 bases, with 10 bases lying between them. The CDR3 has 14 residues. Germline V gene sequence: CDR1 ENHRY, CDR2 SYGVKD. CDR3 bases: TGTGCCATCAGTGATTCGGGCGTCAACACTGAAGCTTTCTTT. This gives the protein CAISDSGVNTEAFF.

The J gene is TRBJ2-5, the V gene TRBV5-6, with 7 nucleotides matching TRBD1. The trim removed 4 bases at V and 3 bases at J, leaving 6 bases unmatched. The CDR3 runs 14 residues. Germline lookup yields CDR1 SGHDT and CDR2 YYEEEE. The CDR3 protein is CASSQTGFKETQYF. The CDR3 nucleotides are TGTGCCAGCAGCCAGACAGGGTTCAAAGAGACCCAGTACTTC.

The chain's CDR3 is CSVVGGSRGYTF. CDR3 DNA sequence: TGCAGCGTTGTTGGCGGGAGTCGAGGCTACACCTTC. The V call is TRBV29-1, the J call TRBJ1-2; D gene ambiguous. The germline gives CDR1 SQVTM, CDR2 ANQGSEA. The CDR3 contains 12 residues. Trimming removed 4 bases at V and 8 bases at J, with 14 bases between.

There are a few counts of this clone. The rearrangement joins TRBV27 to TRBJ1-1, with TRBD1 matching 7 bases. Germline CDR1 reads MNHEY; CDR2 reads SMNVEV (reference sequence). Trimming took 3 bases from V and 5 from J; bases not matched to a gene: 6. The CDR3 totals 14 residues. In DNA, the CDR3 is TGTGCCAGCAGTTTGGGACAGCCAAGGACTGAAGCTTTCTTT. Translated: CASSLGQPRTEAFF.

This clone was seen a handful of times. CDR3 amino acids: CASSSGPGSTEAFF. In DNA, the CDR3 is TGTGCCAGTAGCTCAGGACCAGGGAGCACTGAAGCTTTCTTT. The chain links TRBV19 to TRBJ1-1, with D maybe TRBD1 (5 bases). Germline V gene sequence: CDR1 LNHDA, CDR2 SQIVND (reference sequence). V lost 6 bases to trimming and J lost 4 bases, with 15 bases between them. The CDR3 totals 14 residues.

This clone came up a few times. The chain has TRBV29-1 and TRBJ2-4; D may correspond to TRBD1 or TRBD2 (5 bases each). The ends were cut back, 5 bases at V and 1 base at J, with 12 bases in the middle. This CDR3 region has 14 residues. Germline V gene sequence: CDR1 SQVTM, CDR2 ANQGSEA. CDR3 sequence: CSVMRGEAKNIQYF. CDR3 nucleotide sequence: TGCAGCGTTATGAGGGGAGAGGCCAAAAACATTCAGTACTTC.

This clone has a handful of counts. The rearrangement links TRBV30 to TRBJ1-5; TRBD1 matches at 9 bases. The germline CDR1 and CDR2 sequences are GTSNPN and SVGIG (reference sequence). This CDR3 contains 15 residues. The junction had 6 bases not matched to a gene; V was cut back by 2 bases and J by 4 bases. For the CDR3, the DNA is TGTGCCTGGAGTCCGGGACAGGGACCTAATCAGCCCCAGCATTTT. Its protein is CAWSPGQGPNQPQHF.

V usage is TRBV27 and J usage is TRBJ1-1; D is unclear. Looked up from germline, CDR1 is MNHEY and CDR2 is SMNVEV (reference sequence). Trimming took 5 bases from V and 4 from J, leaving 11 bases between them. The CDR3 totals 13 residues. As DNA, the CDR3 is TGTGCCAGCAGTCCCCTTAGTCCCACTGAAGCTTTCTTT. Its protein is CASSPLSPTEAFF.

This CDR3 reads CASSEPRTSFTDTQYF. The CDR3 nucleotides are TGCGCCAGCAGTGAGCCCAGGACTTCTTTCACAGATACGCAGTATTTT. The chain employs TRBV10-2 and TRBJ2-3; perhaps TRBD2 as D (5 bases). Germline CDR1 WSHSY, CDR2 SAAADI. Trimming left V 2 bases short and J 2 bases short, with 14 bases between. The CDR3 loop spans 16 amino acids.

With regard to this clone: The same CDR3 also results from other DNA sequences found in this sample. The rearrangement joins TRBV27 to TRBJ1-2; 8 nucleotides agree with TRBD1. Germline trimming cut 4 bases from V and 7 bases from J; bases unmatched to any gene: 5. The CDR3 is 13 amino acids. Germline V gives CDR1 MNHEY, CDR2 SMNVEV (reference sequence). The CDR3 coding sequence is TGTGCCAGCAGTTCTACAGGGGGTGGTGGCTACACCTTC. The encoded protein is CASSSTGGGGYTF.